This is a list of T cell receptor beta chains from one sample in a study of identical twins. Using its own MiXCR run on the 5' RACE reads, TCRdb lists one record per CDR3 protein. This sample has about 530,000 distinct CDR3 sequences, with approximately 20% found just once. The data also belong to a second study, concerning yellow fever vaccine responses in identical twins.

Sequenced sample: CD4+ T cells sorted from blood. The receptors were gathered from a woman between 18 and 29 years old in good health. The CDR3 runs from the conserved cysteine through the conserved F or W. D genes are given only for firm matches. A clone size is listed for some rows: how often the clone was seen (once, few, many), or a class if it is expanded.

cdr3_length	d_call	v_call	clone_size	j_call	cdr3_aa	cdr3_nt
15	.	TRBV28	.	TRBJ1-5	CASSRRLGTGQPQHF	TGTGCCAGCAGTCGTCGTTTAGGGACGGGTCAGCCCCAGCATTTT
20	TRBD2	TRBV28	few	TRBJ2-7	CASSLHGLAGGPRSSYEQYF	TGTGCCAGCAGTTTACACGGACTAGCGGGAGGGCCCCGAAGCTCCTACGAGCAGTACTTC
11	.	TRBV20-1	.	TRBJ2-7	CSARSGDEQYF	TGCAGTGCGCGAAGCGGAGACGAGCAGTACTTC
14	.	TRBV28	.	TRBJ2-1	CASIGGTSRDEQFF	TGTGCCAGCATTGGGGGGACGAGCCGGGATGAGCAGTTCTTC
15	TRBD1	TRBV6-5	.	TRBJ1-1	CASSYLGTGVTEAFF	TGTGCCAGCAGTTATCTGGGGACAGGGGTGACTGAAGCTTTCTTT
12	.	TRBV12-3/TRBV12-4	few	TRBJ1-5	CATASWGQPQHF	TGTGCCACGGCTTCTTGGGGGCAGCCCCAGCATTTT
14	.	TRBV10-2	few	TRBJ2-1	CASTSYRAYNEQFF	TGCGCCAGCACTTCCTACAGGGCGTACAATGAGCAGTTCTTC
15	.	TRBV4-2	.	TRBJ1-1	CASSQKGHQDTEAFF	TGTGCCAGCAGCCAGAAGGGACACCAGGACACTGAAGCTTTCTTT
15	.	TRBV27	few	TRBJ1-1	CASSSMKTGNTEAFF	TGTGCCAGCAGTTCAATGAAGACGGGGAACACTGAAGCTTTCTTT
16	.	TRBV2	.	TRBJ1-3	CASSESTGPSGNTIYF	TGTGCCAGCAGTGAATCGACAGGCCCCTCTGGAAACACCATATATTTT
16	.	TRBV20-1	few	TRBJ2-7	CSARESSSRSSYEQYF	TGCAGTGCTAGAGAATCAAGTTCTCGGAGCTCCTACGAGCAGTACTTC
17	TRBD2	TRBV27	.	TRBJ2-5	CASSSMGLAGVGETQYF	TGTGCCAGCAGTTCAATGGGACTAGCGGGAGTGGGGGAGACCCAGTACTTC
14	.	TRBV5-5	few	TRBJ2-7	CASSFGGHSNEQYF	TGTGCCAGCAGCTTTGGGGGGCACTCTAACGAGCAGTACTTC
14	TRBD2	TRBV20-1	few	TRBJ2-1	CSAVLAGGRDEQFF	TGCAGTGCTGTACTAGCGGGAGGCCGGGATGAGCAGTTCTTC
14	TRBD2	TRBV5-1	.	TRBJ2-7	CARPGLAETYEQYF	TGCGCCAGACCCGGACTAGCGGAAACCTACGAGCAGTACTTC
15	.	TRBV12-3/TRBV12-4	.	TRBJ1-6	CASSFGGYGDSPLHF	TGTGCCAGCAGTTTTGGAGGTTACGGAGATTCACCCCTCCACTTT
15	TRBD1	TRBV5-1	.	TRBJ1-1	CASSPKGQEDTEAFF	TGCGCCAGCAGCCCCAAGGGACAGGAGGACACTGAAGCTTTCTTT
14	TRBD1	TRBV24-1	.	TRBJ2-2	CATSRQGDTGELFF	TGTGCCACCAGTCGGCAGGGGGACACCGGGGAGCTGTTTTTT
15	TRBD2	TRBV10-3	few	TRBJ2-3	CAISPGAGEGDTQYF	TGTGCCATCAGCCCTGGAGCGGGGGAAGGGGATACGCAGTATTTT
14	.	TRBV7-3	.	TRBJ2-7	CASSIGGRKNEQYF	TGTGCCAGCAGTATTGGGGGGCGCAAGAACGAGCAGTACTTC
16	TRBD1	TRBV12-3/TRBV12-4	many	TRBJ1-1	CASSEDRVSVNTEAFF	TGTGCCAGCAGTGAGGACAGGGTGTCAGTGAACACTGAAGCTTTCTTT
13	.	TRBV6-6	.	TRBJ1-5	CASSSSQDQPQHF	TGTGCCAGCAGTTCCAGCCAGGATCAGCCCCAGCATTTT
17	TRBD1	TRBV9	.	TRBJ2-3	CASSVGLGGTFTDTQYF	TGTGCCAGCAGCGTAGGGTTAGGGGGCACGTTCACAGATACGCAGTATTTT
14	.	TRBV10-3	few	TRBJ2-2	CAITRTENTGELFF	TGTGCCATCACCCGGACAGAGAACACCGGGGAGCTGTTTTTT
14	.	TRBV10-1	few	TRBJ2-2	CASSTSRDTGELFF	TGCGCCAGCAGTACTAGCCGAGACACCGGGGAGCTGTTTTTT
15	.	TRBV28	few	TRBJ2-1	CATSGGVFRFNEQFF	TGTGCCACCTCTGGGGGAGTTTTTCGTTTCAATGAGCAGTTCTTC
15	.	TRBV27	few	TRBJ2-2	CASSAIAVLIGELFF	TGTGCCAGCAGTGCTATAGCGGTCCTCATCGGGGAGCTGTTTTTT
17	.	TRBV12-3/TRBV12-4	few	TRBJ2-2	CASSSPPPSRNTGELFF	TGTGCCAGCAGTTCGCCCCCACCCAGCAGGAACACCGGGGAGCTGTTTTTT
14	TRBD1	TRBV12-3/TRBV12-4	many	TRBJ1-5	CASRPTGGGQPQHF	TGTGCCAGCAGACCTACAGGGGGCGGTCAGCCCCAGCATTTT
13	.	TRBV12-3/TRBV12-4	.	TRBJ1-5	CASSPGHNQPQHF	TGTGCCAGCAGTCCGGGACACAATCAGCCCCAGCATTTT
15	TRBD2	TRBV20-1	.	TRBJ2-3	CSARVRGAGGGTQYF	TGCAGTGCTAGAGTGAGAGGGGCGGGAGGGGGTACGCAGTATTTT
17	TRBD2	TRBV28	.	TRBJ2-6	CASSLLAGVIGANVLTF	TGTGCCAGCAGTTTACTAGCGGGAGTCATTGGGGCCAACGTCCTGACTTTC
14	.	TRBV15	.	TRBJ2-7	CATSRDFGTAEENF	TGTGCCACCAGCAGGGACTTTGGGACTGCTGAGGAGAACTTC
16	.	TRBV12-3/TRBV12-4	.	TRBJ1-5	CASSLAGKGLNQPQHF	TGTGCCAGCAGTTTAGCGGGGAAGGGCCTGAATCAGCCCCAGCATTTT
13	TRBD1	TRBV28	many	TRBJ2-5	CASSPGGRETQYF	TGTGCCAGCTCACCAGGGGGCCGAGAGACCCAGTACTTC
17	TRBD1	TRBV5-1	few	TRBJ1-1	CASSLWGRQGLTTEAFF	TGCGCCAGCAGCTTGTGGGGCAGACAGGGTTTGACCACTGAAGCTTTCTTT
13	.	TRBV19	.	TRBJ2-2	CASRQKGSGELFF	TGTGCCAGTAGACAGAAGGGAAGCGGGGAGCTGTTTTTT
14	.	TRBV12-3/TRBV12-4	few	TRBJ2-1	CASTPSPHVNEQFF	TGTGCCAGCACCCCATCCCCGCATGTCAATGAGCAGTTCTTC
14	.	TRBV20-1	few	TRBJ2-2	CSAQGIRSTGELFF	TGCAGTGCTCAGGGGATCCGGAGCACCGGGGAGCTGTTTTTT
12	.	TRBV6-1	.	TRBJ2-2	CASRARSGELFF	TGTGCCAGCAGAGCTAGGTCCGGGGAGCTGTTTTTT